This T cell receptor beta chain stems from a study of identical twins. Study results and limitations: Twin pairs' shared out-of-frame alpha sequences were enriched in low generation probability. Among beta out-of-frame sequences, excess sharing between twins appeared weaker.

Healthy Caucasians, and only they, were the donors. This CDR3 has 14 residues. Trimming took 7 bases from V and 2 from J, leaving 14 bases between them. Per the germline V gene, CDR1 is SQVTM and CDR2 is ANQGSEA. Template switching introduced a universal primer site, and the cDNA bore unique molecular identifiers. A single record per CDR3 protein comes from TCRdb applying MiXCR to the 5' RACE reads. The sample records 200,000 to 300,000 distinct CDR3 sequences, about 11% being singletons. Points on this clonotype: The antigen remains unidentified.

The chain carries TRBV29-1 and TRBJ2-2; TRBD2 is a possible D gene (6 bases). The sequence was collected from a man aged 45-65 years in good health. Sequenced input: memory T cells sorted from blood. The CDR3 nucleotides read TGCAGCGGCGCGCGCGGGACCAACACCGGGGAGCTGTTTTTT. Translation: CSGARGTNTGELFF.